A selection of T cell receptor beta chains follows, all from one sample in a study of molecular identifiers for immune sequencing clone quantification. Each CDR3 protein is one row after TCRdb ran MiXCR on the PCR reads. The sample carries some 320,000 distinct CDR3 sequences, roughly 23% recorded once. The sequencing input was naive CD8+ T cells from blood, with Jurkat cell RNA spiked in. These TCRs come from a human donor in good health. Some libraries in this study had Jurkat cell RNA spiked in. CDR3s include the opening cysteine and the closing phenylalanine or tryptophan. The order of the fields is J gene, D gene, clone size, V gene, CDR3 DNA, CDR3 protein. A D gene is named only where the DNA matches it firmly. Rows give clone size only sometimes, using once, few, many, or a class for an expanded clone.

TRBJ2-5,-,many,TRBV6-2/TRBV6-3,TGTGCCAGCACCAAAGGAGGAGCACAAGAGACCCAGTACTTC,CASTKGGAQETQYF
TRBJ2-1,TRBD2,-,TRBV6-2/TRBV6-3,TGTGCCAGCAGTACGACTAGCTGGGGGGAGGGATTCTTC,CASSTTSWGEGFF
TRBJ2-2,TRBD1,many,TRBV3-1,TGTGCCAGCAGCCCACCCTCAAGGACAGGGACCGGGGAGCTGTTTTTT,CASSPPSRTGTGELFF
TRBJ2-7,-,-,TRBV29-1,TGCAGCGTTGACCTGGGGGCTTACGAGCAGTACTTC,CSVDLGAYEQYF
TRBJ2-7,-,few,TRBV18,TGTGCCAGCTCACCCCAAGGACAGTACGAGCAGTACTTC,CASSPQGQYEQYF
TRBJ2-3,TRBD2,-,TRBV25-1,TGTGCCAGCTGGGAGGGGGATACGCAGTATTTT,CASWEGDTQYF
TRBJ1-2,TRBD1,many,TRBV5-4,TGTGCCAGCAGCTTTGGGGCAGGGGGCCTTGATGGCTACACCTTC,CASSFGAGGLDGYTF
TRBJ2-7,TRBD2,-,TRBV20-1,TGCAGTGCTAGAGATCAAGAACTAGCGGCCTACGAGCAGTACTTC,CSARDQELAAYEQYF
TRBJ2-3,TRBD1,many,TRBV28,TGTGCCAGCAGCTCGAGACAGGGGCCTACAGATACGCAGTATTTT,CASSSRQGPTDTQYF
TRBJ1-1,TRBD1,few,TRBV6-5,TGTGCCAGCACCATTCTTACAGGGGACACTGAAGCTTTCTTT,CASTILTGDTEAFF
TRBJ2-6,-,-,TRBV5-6,TGTGCCAGCAGCTTGGCCGGGGATTCGATATCTAGGGCCAACGTCCTGACTTTC,CASSLAGDSISRANVLTF
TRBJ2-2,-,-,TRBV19,TGTGCCAGTAGTATAGACCAGGACAGCAAATTCGCGAACACCGGGGAGCTGTTTTTT,CASSIDQDSKFANTGELFF
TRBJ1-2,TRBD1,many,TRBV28,TGTGCCAGCAGTCCGACAGGGGGTACTAACTATGGCTACACCTTC,CASSPTGGTNYGYTF
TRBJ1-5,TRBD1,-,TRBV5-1,TGCGCCAGCAGCCGGGACAGCTATCAGCCCCAGCATTTT,CASSRDSYQPQHF
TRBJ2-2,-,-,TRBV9,TGTGCCAGCAGGGGAGTAAACACCGGGGAGCTGTTTTTT,CASRGVNTGELFF
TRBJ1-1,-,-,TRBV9,TGTGCCAGCAGCGGGGACACCCGGGGCACTGAAGCTTTCTTT,CASSGDTRGTEAFF
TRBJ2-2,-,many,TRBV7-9,TGTGCCAGCAGCCGTTCCCCCGGACAGAAGAACACCGGGGAGCTGTTTTTT,CASSRSPGQKNTGELFF
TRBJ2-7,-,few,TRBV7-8,TGTGCCAGCAGTCTCGAAGGCGATTACGAGCAGTACTTC,CASSLEGDYEQYF
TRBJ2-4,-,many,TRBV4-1,TGCGCCAGCAGCCAAGCAGGGGGGCAGGGGGAAAACATTCAGTACTTC,CASSQAGGQGENIQYF
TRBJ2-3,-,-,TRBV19,TGTGCCAGTAGTATAGACGGCAGGGAGCGGGATACGCAGTATTTT,CASSIDGRERDTQYF
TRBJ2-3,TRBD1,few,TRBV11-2,TGTGCCAGCAGCCCGGACAGGGTAGGCACAGATACGCAGTATTTT,CASSPDRVGTDTQYF
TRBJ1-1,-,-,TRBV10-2,TGCGCCAGCAGTCTCCCGGGACCTATGAACACTGAAGCTTTCTTT,CASSLPGPMNTEAFF
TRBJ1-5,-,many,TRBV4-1,TGCGCCAGCAGCCGGGTGGCCGGGAGGGACAATCAGCCCCAGCATTTT,CASSRVAGRDNQPQHF
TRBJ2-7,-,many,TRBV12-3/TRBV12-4,TGTGCCAGCAGTCCAGGGGAGGGGCCCTACGAGCAGTACTTC,CASSPGEGPYEQYF
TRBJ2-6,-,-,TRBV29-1,TGCAGCGTTGAAGAGCGGCAGCCCACTGGGGCCAACGTCCTGACTTTC,CSVEERQPTGANVLTF
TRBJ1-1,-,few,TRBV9,TGTGCCAGCAGCGTAGGCATCAACACTGAAGCTTTCTTT,CASSVGINTEAFF
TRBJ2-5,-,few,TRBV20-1,TGCAGTGCTAGAGGGAGACAGTCCAGGGTCCGCCAAGAGACCCAGTACTTC,CSARGRQSRVRQETQYF
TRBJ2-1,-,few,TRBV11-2,TGTGCCAGCAGCGTCGGACAAATCTACAATGAGCAGTTCTTC,CASSVGQIYNEQFF
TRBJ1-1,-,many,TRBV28,TGTGCCAGCTGGGAGGTCCGCGGCACTGAAGCTTTCTTT,CASWEVRGTEAFF
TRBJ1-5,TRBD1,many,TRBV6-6,TGTGCCAGCGGGACAGTTAGCAATCAGCCCCAGCATTTT,CASGTVSNQPQHF
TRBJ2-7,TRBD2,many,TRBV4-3,TGCGCCAGCAGCCAAGATAGGACTAGCGATTTCTACGAGCAGTACTTC,CASSQDRTSDFYEQYF
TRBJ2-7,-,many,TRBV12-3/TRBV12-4,TGTGCCAGCAGTTTAGACCGGTACGAGCAGTACTTC,CASSLDRYEQYF
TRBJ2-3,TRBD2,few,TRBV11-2,TGTGCCAGCAGCCAGGGACTAGCGGAAACAGATACGCAGTATTTT,CASSQGLAETDTQYF
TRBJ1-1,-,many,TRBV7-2,TGTGCCAGCAGCTTTGGGGGGCCCACTGAAGCTTTCTTT,CASSFGGPTEAFF
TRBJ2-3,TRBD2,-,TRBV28,TGTGCCAGCAGATTAGCGGGAGGGCTCCGCACAGATACGCAGTATTTT,CASRLAGGLRTDTQYF
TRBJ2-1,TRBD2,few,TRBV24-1,TGTGCCACCAGTGAAGGACTAGCGGGAGCCTATGAGCAGTTCTTC,CATSEGLAGAYEQFF
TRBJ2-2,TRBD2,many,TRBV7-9,TGTGCCAGCAGCTTTTCGCTAGCGGGAGCCACCGGGGAGCTGTTTTTT,CASSFSLAGATGELFF
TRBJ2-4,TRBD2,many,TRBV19,TGTGCCACCTTACTAGCGGGGGAAAACATTCAGTACTTC,CATLLAGENIQYF
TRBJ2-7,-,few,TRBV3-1,TGTGCCAGCAGCCAAGATGGGCCCAGCTACGAGCAGTACTTC,CASSQDGPSYEQYF
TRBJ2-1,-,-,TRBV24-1,TGTGCCACCAGTGATTTCGGTGAGCAGTTCTTC,CATSDFGEQFF
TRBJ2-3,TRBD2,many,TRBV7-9,TGTGCCAGCAGCCTTCTCGTTCGGACTAGCGGGGACACAGATACGCAGTATTTT,CASSLLVRTSGDTDTQYF
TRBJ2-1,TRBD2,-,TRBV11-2,TGTGCCAGCAGATTTAATAGCGGGCCCTACAATGAGCAGTTCTTC,CASRFNSGPYNEQFF
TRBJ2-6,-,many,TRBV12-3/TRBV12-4,TGTGCCAGCAGTTTCGGGATCTCTGGGGCCAACGTCCTGACTTTC,CASSFGISGANVLTF
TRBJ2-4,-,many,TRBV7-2,TGTGCCAGCAGCTTAGAGGGGCTGACTCTAGCCAAAAACATTCAGTACTTC,CASSLEGLTLAKNIQYF
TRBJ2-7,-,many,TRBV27,TGTGCCAGCAGTTTATCGGGTCCTTTTGAGGAGCAGTACTTC,CASSLSGPFEEQYF
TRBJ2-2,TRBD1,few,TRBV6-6,TGTGCCAGCAGTTTGCCGGGACAGGCGGTCAGGAACACCGGGGAGCTGTTTTTT,CASSLPGQAVRNTGELFF
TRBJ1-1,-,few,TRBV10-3,TGTGCCATTTCAGGGGCCACTGAAGCTTTCTTT,CAISGATEAFF
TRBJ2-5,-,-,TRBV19,TGTGTCAGTAGTATCGCAAACAGGGAAGAGACCCAGTACTTC,CVSSIANREETQYF
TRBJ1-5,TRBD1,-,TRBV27,TGTGCCAGCAGTATCGGGACAGGGGTTCAGCCCCAGCATTTT,CASSIGTGVQPQHF
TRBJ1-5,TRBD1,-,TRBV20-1,TGCAGTGCTAGAGATTACGGGACAGGATTCAATCAGCTCCAGCATTTT,CSARDYGTGFNQLQHF
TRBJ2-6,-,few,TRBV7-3,TGTGCCAGCAGCTTAGATGCTGGGGCCAACGTCCTGACTTTC,CASSLDAGANVLTF
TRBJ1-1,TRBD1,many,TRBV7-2,TGTGCCAGCAGCTCTCTCGGGGAGGGGGCGCTTCGGACTGAAGCTTTCTTT,CASSSLGEGALRTEAFF
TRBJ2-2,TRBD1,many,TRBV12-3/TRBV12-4,TGTGCCAGCCAGGGGGAGAACACCGGGGAGCTGTTTTTT,CASQGENTGELFF